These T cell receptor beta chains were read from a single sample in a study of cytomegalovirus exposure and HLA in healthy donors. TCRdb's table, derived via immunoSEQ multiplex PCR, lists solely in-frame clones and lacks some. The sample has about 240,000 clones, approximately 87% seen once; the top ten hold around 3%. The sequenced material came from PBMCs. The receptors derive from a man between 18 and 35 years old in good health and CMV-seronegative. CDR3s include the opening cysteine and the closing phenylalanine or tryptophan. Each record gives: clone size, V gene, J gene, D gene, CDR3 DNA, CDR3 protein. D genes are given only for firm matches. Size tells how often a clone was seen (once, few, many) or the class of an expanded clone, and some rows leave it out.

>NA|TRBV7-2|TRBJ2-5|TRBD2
TGTGCCAGCAGCTCGACTAGCGGGGGGGCACAAGAGACCCAGTACTTC
CASSSTSGGAQETQYF
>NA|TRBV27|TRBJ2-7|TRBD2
TGTGCCAGCAGCACTAGCGGGGGCTCCTACGAGCAGTACTTC
CASSTSGGSYEQYF
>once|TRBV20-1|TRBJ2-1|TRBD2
TGCTGCACTAGCGGCAATGAGCAGTTCTTC
CCTSGNEQFF
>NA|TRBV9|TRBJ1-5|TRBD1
TGTGCCAGCAGCGCGACAGGGGGCAATCAGCCCCAGCATTTT
CASSATGGNQPQHF
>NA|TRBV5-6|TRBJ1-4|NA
TGTGCCAGCAGCCCGACGACGGAGCTAGGCGAAAAACTGTTTTTT
CASSPTTELGEKLFF
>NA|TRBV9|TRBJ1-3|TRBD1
TGTGCCAGCAGCGTGGAGGGGGCGCGAGGAAACACCATATATTTT
CASSVEGARGNTIYF
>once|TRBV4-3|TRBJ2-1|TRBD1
TGCGCCAGCAGCCTAGGGACAGGGAACAATGAGCAGTTCTTC
CASSLGTGNNEQFF
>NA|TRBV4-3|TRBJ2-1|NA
TGCGCCAGCAGCCAAGATTGGGGGGGGGCGAACGAGCAGTTCTTC
CASSQDWGGANEQFF
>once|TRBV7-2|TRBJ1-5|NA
TGTGCCAGCAGCTTAGGGTCATACGGTCAGCCCCAGCATTTT
CASSLGSYGQPQHF
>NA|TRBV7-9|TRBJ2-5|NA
TGTGCCAGCAGCACTACTTGGGAGACCCAGTACTTC
CASSTTWETQYF
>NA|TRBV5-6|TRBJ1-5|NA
TGTGCCAGCAGCTTGGCCGCAGGCAATCAGCCCCAGCATTTT
CASSLAAGNQPQHF
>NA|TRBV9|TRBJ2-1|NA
TGTGCCAGCAGCGTAGATCCGGGGAAGCAGTTCTTC
CASSVDPGKQFF
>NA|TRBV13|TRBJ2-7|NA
TGTGCCAGCAGCTTTACGAGGCTCTCCTCCTACGAGCAGTACTTC
CASSFTRLSSYEQYF
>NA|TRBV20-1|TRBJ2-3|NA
TGCAGTGCCCAATTGAGGGATACGCAGTATTTT
CSAQLRDTQYF
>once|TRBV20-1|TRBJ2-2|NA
TGCAGTGCTAGGCAGGCCGGGGAGCTGTTTTTT
CSARQAGELFF
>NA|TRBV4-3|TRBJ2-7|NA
TGCGCCAGCAGCCAAGGAAGCAGGGGATACGAGCAGTACTTC
CASSQGSRGYEQYF
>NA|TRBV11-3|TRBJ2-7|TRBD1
TGTGCCAGCAGCTGGGACAGGGACCACGAGCAGTACTTC
CASSWDRDHEQYF
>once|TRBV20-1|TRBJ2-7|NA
TGCAGTGCCCCCAGTTACGAGCAGTACTTC
CSAPSYEQYF
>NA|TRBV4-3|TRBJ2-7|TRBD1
TGCGCCAGCAGCCAAGAATTCCGGGACAGGGGCTCCTACGAGCAGTACTTC
CASSQEFRDRGSYEQYF
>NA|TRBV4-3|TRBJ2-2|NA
TGCGCCAGCAGCCAAGATCGAGCCGGGGAGCTGTTTTTT
CASSQDRAGELFF
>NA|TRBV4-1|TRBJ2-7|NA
TGCGCCAGCAGCTTCGTCGAGGCAGGGGCTCTCGAGCAGTACTTC
CASSFVEAGALEQYF
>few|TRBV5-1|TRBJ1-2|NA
TGCGCCAGCAGCTTGTGGGGTGAGACAGACTATGGCTACACCTTC
CASSLWGETDYGYTF
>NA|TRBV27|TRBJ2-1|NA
TGTGCCAGCAGTTTATTTTCAGTTGGGAGACTGGTAAACAATGAGCAGTTCTTC
CASSLFSVGRLVNNEQFF
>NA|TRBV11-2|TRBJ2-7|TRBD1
TGTGCCAGCAGCCGTACACAGGGGCCAAGCTCCTACGAGCAGTACTTC
CASSRTQGPSSYEQYF
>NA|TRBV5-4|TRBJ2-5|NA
TGTGCCAGCAGCTCGGTCCAAGAGACCCAGTACTTC
CASSSVQETQYF
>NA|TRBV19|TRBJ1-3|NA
TGTGCCAGTAGTATATCATCCTCTGGAAACACCATATATTTT
CASSISSSGNTIYF
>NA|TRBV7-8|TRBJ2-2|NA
TGTGCCAGCAGCTTAGAAGCCCTAGCTGGCTTGGGGGAGCTGTTTTTT
CASSLEALAGLGELFF
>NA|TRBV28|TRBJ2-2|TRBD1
TGTGCCAGCAGTCTTCCCGGACAGGGAAGAGGGTTCGGGGAGCTGTTTTTT
CASSLPGQGRGFGELFF
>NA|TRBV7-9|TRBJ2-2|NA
TGTGCCGGCGCTAGCCGCACGAACACCGGGGAGCTGTTTTTT
CAGASRTNTGELFF
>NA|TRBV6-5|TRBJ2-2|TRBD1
TGTGCCAGCTGCGACAGGGCGCGCGGCGGGGAGCTGTTTTTT
CASCDRARGGELFF
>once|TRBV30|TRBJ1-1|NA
TGTGCCTGGATGGGGTGGGGGCAGAGCACTGAAGCTTTCTTT
CAWMGWGQSTEAFF
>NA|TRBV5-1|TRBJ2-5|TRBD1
TGCGCCAGCAGCCCAGGGACAGTTTTGTACCAAGAGACCCAGTACTTC
CASSPGTVLYQETQYF
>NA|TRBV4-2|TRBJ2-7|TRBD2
TGTGCCAGCAGCCAAGATCCCCGGGAGGAGCACGAGCAGTACTTC
CASSQDPREEHEQYF
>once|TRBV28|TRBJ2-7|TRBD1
TGTGCCAGCAGTTCAGGGGGCCCATACGAGCAGTACTTC
CASSSGGPYEQYF
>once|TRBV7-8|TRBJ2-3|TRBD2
TGTGCCAGCAGCCCCCCAGGAGCGGGAGGTGCTACGCAGTATTTT
CASSPPGAGGATQYF
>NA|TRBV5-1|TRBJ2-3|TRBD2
TGCGCCAGCAGCCGTGGAGACGGGGGGACGAGCACAGATACGCAGTATTTT
CASSRGDGGTSTDTQYF
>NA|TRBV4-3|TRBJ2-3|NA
TGCGCCAGCAGCCGAGGAACGCGAGGTAGCGGAACAGATACGCAGTATTTT
CASSRGTRGSGTDTQYF
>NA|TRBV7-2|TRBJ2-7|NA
TGTGCCAGCAGCTTACCCCGGGACTGGAGCTCCTACGAGCAGTACTTC
CASSLPRDWSSYEQYF
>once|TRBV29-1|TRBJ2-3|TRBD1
TGCAGCGTTCCCGCCCCGATGGACAGGGGCACAGATACGCAGTATTTT
CSVPAPMDRGTDTQYF
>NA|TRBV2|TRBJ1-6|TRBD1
TGTGCCAGCAGTGAAGGACAGGGTAGTTCACCCCTCCACTTT
CASSEGQGSSPLHF
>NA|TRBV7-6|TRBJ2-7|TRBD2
TGTGCCAGCAGCTTAGACGCAGCGGGGGGTACCTACGAGCAGTACTTC
CASSLDAAGGTYEQYF
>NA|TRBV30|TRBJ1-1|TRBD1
TGTGCCTGCCCCGCCGACAGGGCGGCTGAAGCTTTCTTT
CACPADRAAEAFF
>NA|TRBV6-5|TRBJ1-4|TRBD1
TGTGCCAGCAGTTACGACAGGGCAACTAATGAAAAACTGTTTTTT
CASSYDRATNEKLFF
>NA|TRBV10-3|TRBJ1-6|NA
TGTGCCATCAGTGGTGGCCAGGGACTGAGCTCCTATAATTCACCCCTCCACTTT
CAISGGQGLSSYNSPLHF
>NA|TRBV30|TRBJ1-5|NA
TGTGCCTGGAGCGAGATCGGGCGGGGAAATCAGCCCCAGCATTTT
CAWSEIGRGNQPQHF
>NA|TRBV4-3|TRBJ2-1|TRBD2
TGCGCCAGCAGCCAAGACGGGGGGTCCTACAATGAGCAGTTCTTC
CASSQDGGSYNEQFF
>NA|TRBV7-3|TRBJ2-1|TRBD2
TGTGCCAGCAGCGCCGGACTAGCGAATGAGCAGTTCTTC
CASSAGLANEQFF
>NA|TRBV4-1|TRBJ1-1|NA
TGCGCCAGCAGCCAACACCAGGATAACATGAACACTGAAGCTTTCTTT
CASSQHQDNMNTEAFF
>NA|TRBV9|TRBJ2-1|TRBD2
TGTGCCAGCAGCGTATCGGAGCGGGGGGTCTGGAGCTCCTACAATGAGCAGTTCTTC
CASSVSERGVWSSYNEQFF
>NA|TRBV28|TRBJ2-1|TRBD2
TGTGCCACCGCGGCTCTAGCGGGAAGATACAATGAGCAGTTCTTC
CATAALAGRYNEQFF
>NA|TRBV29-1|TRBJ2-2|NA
TGCAGCGTTTCGCTAGTCACTGGGGAGCTGTTTTTT
CSVSLVTGELFF
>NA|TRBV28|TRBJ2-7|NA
TGTGCCAGCGGGTCCCGGGCCTACGAGCAGTACTTC
CASGSRAYEQYF
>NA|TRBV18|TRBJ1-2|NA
TGTGCCAGCTCACCACAAAAGGACAGACTCACCTTCATCTATGGCTACACCTTC
CASSPQKDRLTFIYGYTF